This T cell receptor beta chain comes out of a study of T cell changes during pregnancy in multiple sclerosis. The repertoire was sequenced with immunoSEQ multiplex PCR; TCRdb's copy has only in-frame clones and lacks some. The table has fewer than 85,000 clones, approximately 89% seen once; the top ten hold under 2.5%. The germline CDR1 and CDR2 sequences are SQVTM and ANQGSEA. The CDR3 sequence is 14 residues long. V was cut by 1 base and J by 5 bases, with 14 bases left in between. The TCR originated in a female donor with multiple sclerosis, enrolled in a pregnancy study. V and J are TRBV29-1 and TRBJ1-2; weak D call: TRBD1 (6 bases). The specimen comprised peripheral blood, sampled before pregnancy. CDR3 nucleotide sequence: TGCAGCGTTGAAGTTGGGGTACAGGGATATGGCTACACCTTC. It encodes CSVEVGVQGYGYTF. The entire variable domain, with the rest obtained from reference TRBV29-1 and TRBJ1-2, is as follows: SAVISQKPSRDICQRGTSLTIQCQVDSQVTMMFWYRQQPGQSLTLIATANQGSEATYESGFVIDKFPISRPNLTFSTLTVSNMSPEDSSIYLCSVEVGVQGYGYTFGSGTRLTVV.